The source of this TCR beta chain is a study of CD8 T cells in Susac syndrome. TCR beta sequencing covered blood CD8+ and CD4+ T cells. An input of roughly 0.5 to 1 ug of RNA was subjected to reverse transcription using random hexamers. Amplification of TCR beta CDR3 spanned 54 Vbeta and 13 Jbeta via immunoSEQ multiplex PCR. TCRdb processed the immunoSEQ multiplex PCR reads anew with MiXCR; each CDR3 protein has one entry. This sample carries about 200,000 distinct CDR3 sequences, 90% to 95% of them seen once, and the ten largest clones take around 0.1%. The length of the CDR3 is 14 residues. Unmatched junction bases numbered 8, after V lost 4 bases and J lost 8 bases. Germline V lookup: CDR1 LGHDT, CDR2 YNNKEL (reference sequence).

Material for sequencing was CD4+ T cells from PBMCs. The source is a human donor in good health. The rearrangement links TRBV3-1 to TRBJ1-3, with 7 positions matching TRBD1. CDR3 amino acids: CASSPRTGLDTIYF. The CDR3 DNA follows: TGTGCCAGCAGCCCTCGGACAGGTCTGGACACCATATATTTT.